The 21 T cell receptor beta chains listed next were all sequenced from one sample in a study of T cell changes during pregnancy in multiple sclerosis. Assay used: immunoSEQ multiplex PCR; TCRdb lists only in-frame clones, some missing. The sample has 52,000 or so clones, 92% seen once; the top ten hold about 0.28%. The specimen was CD4+ T cells from peripheral blood mononuclear cells, collected in the second trimester of pregnancy. These receptors all stem from a female donor with multiple sclerosis, enrolled in a pregnancy study.

V gene TRBV5-5 combines with J gene TRBJ1-3; 8 positions match TRBD1. The J segment lost 3 bases and the V segment lost 1 base, leaving 6 bases of the junction unmatched. The germline V gene has CDR1 SGHKS and CDR2 YYEKEE (reference sequence). The CDR3 consists of 16 residues. The CDR3 reads CASSLPGTGDGNTIYF. The CDR3 DNA reads TGTGCCAGCAGCTTGCCCGGGACAGGCGATGGAAACACCATATATTTT.

V usage is TRBV9 and J usage is TRBJ2-2; 13 bases map to TRBD2. Germline CDR1 SGDLS, CDR2 YYNGEE. The length of the CDR3 is 16 residues. V gave up 2 bases and J gave up 6 bases; unmatched junction bases: 4. This CDR3 reads CASSVTSGGAPGELFF. The CDR3, as DNA: TGTGCCAGCAGCGTCACTAGCGGGGGGGCCCCCGGGGAGCTGTTTTTT. Supplemented by reference TRBV9 and TRBJ2-2, the full variable domain reads DSGVTQTPKHLITATGQRVTLRCSPRSGDLSVYWYQQSLDQGLQFLIQYYNGEERAKGNILERFSAQQFPDLHSELNLSSLELGDSALYFCASSVTSGGAPGELFFGEGSRLTVL.

The chain couples TRBV6-5 to TRBJ1-1, with a possible D match to TRBD1 (6 bases). This CDR3 has 15 residues. Looked up from germline, CDR1 is MNHEY and CDR2 is SVGAGI. V shed 6 bases and J shed 2 bases, with 16 bases lying between them. The CDR3 here is CASSQTGQINTEAFF. CDR3 bases: TGTGCCAGCAGCCAGACCGGACAGATCAACACTGAAGCTTTCTTT.

This rearrangement joins TRBV28 to TRBJ2-3, with D tentatively TRBD2 (7 bases). CDR1 MDHEN and CDR2 SYDVKM come from the germline V gene. Trimming left V 7 bases short and J 2 bases short, with 19 bases between. The CDR3 is 16 amino acids. CDR3 bases: TGTGCCAGCAACACAGGGACTATCATGAACACAGATACGCAGTATTTT. Protein: CASNTGTIMNTDTQYF.

V is TRBV29-1 and J is TRBJ1-1; D not certain. The V gene's germline CDR1 is SQVTM and CDR2 ANQGSEA. The CDR3 spans 14 residues. V was pared by 2 bases and J by 5 bases, with 15 bases between. CDR3 amino acids: CSVEFLGRGTEAFF. The CDR3, as DNA: TGCAGCGTTGAATTTTTGGGTCGGGGAACTGAAGCTTTCTTT. Variable domain in full (rest from reference TRBV29-1 and TRBJ1-1): SAVISQKPSRDICQRGTSLTIQCQVDSQVTMMFWYRQQPGQSLTLIATANQGSEATYESGFVIDKFPISRPNLTFSTLTVSNMSPEDSSIYLCSVEFLGRGTEAFFGQGTRLTVV.

The J gene is TRBJ2-7, the V gene TRBV10-3, with D perhaps TRBD2 (7 bases). In germline, CDR1 is ENHRY, CDR2 SYGVKD. The CDR3 spans 14 residues. Trimming cost V 11 bases and J 6 bases, with 23 bases left between them. CDR3 protein: CAVGGPGASSEQYF. The CDR3 bases are TGTGCCGTCGGGGGGCCTGGGGCTAGCTCCGAGCAGTACTTC.

The chain uses TRBV6-5 and TRBJ2-3; 8 nucleotides align to TRBD2. The V segment lost 6 bases and the J segment 1 base; nucleotides outside the gene matches: 3. The CDR3 is 14 amino acids. Germline CDR1 is MNHEY and CDR2 is SVGAGI. The CDR3 bases are TGTGCCAGCAGGTCACTAGCGGGCACAGATACGCAGTATTTT. It is translated as CASRSLAGTDTQYF.

This clone turned up a few times. The chain links TRBV2 to TRBJ1-6; 7 positions match TRBD1. Germline CDR1 and CDR2: SNHLY and FYNNEI. This CDR3 has 18 amino acids. J gave up 7 bases and V 0 bases, and 12 bases lay outside the gene matches. Here the CDR3 reads CASSEALSPTGPNSPLHF. Here the CDR3 DNA reads TGTGCCAGCAGTGAAGCGCTTTCCCCGACAGGGCCGAATTCACCCCTCCACTTT.

The chain has TRBV7-9 and TRBJ2-3, with 13 bases matching TRBD2. In germline, CDR1 is SEHNR, CDR2 FQNEAQ (reference sequence). The ends lost 5 bases at V and 9 bases at J; junction bases unmatched: 8. The CDR3 is 15 residues long. CDR3 protein: CASSNWGLAGNTQYF. CDR3 DNA sequence: TGTGCCAGCAGCAACTGGGGACTAGCGGGGAACACGCAGTATTTT.

The chain is built from TRBV5-5 and TRBJ1-1; D is unclear. The CDR3 runs to 15 residues. CDR1 and CDR2 (germline): SGHKS, YYEKEE (reference sequence). Deletions cut 1 base from V and 4 bases from J, with 14 bases between. CDR3 region: CASSLWRTTGTEAFF. CDR3 bases: TGTGCCAGCAGCTTGTGGAGGACGACCGGCACTGAAGCTTTCTTT.

The genes are TRBV7-9 and TRBJ2-7; 8 positions match TRBD1. This CDR3 contains 16 residues. V trimming: 2 bases; J trimming: 7 bases; junction bases outside the gene matches: 13. Germline V CDR1 and CDR2: SEHNR, FQNEAQ (reference sequence). The CDR3 nucleotides read TGTGCCAGCAGCTTAATGGTGGGTCCACAGGGGGTAGAGCAGTACTTC. Protein: CASSLMVGPQGVEQYF.

This clone was counted only a few times. This chain joins TRBV5-1 and TRBJ1-2, with D maybe TRBD1 (5 bases). The CDR3 loop spans 15 amino acids. V was shortened by 1 base and J by 5 bases, with 15 bases between the two germline ends. Germline CDR1 reads SGHRS; CDR2 reads YFSETQ. The CDR3 region has the DNA TGCGCCAGCAGCTTGAGCGGGGCAGATTCTTATGGCTACACCTTC. Its translation is CASSLSGADSYGYTF.

This sequence joins TRBV27 and TRBJ2-5, with 7 positions matching TRBD1. V lost 0 bases and J lost 5; bases outside the gene matches: 6. Germline V gives CDR1 MNHEY, CDR2 SMNVEV (reference sequence). There are 15 residues in the CDR3. CDR3 coding DNA: TGTGCCAGCAGTTTATCGGAGACAGGGATGGAGACCCAGTACTTC. This gives the protein CASSLSETGMETQYF.

J is TRBJ2-1 and V is TRBV7-6; TRBD2 matches 7 bases. The ends lost 8 bases at V and 2 bases at J; junction bases unmatched: 3. Germline CDR1 SGHVS, CDR2 FNYEAQ. The length of the CDR3 is 13 residues. The chain's CDR3 is CASRGVAYNEQFF. CDR3 nucleotides: TGTGCCAGCCGGGGGGTGGCCTACAATGAGCAGTTCTTC.

V usage is TRBV4-1 and J usage is TRBJ1-3; TRBD1 aligns across 8 bases. CDR1 and CDR2 (germline): MGHRA, YSYEKL. The V gene end was trimmed by 4 bases and the J gene end by 0 bases; junction bases not matched to a gene: 8. The CDR3 covers 17 residues. The CDR3 loop reads CASSPGRGRDSGNTIYF. Here the CDR3 DNA reads TGCGCCAGCAGCCCCGGCAGGGGGCGCGACTCTGGAAACACCATATATTTT.

V is TRBV25-1 and J is TRBJ1-1; D is perhaps TRBD1 (5 bases). Germline assignment: CDR1 MGHDK and CDR2 SYGVNS. V gave up 8 bases and J gave up 4 bases, with 14 bases separating them. The CDR3 loop spans 13 amino acids. The CDR3 reads CASRVGGITEAFF. The DNA for the CDR3 is TGTGCCAGCCGGGTTGGGGGGATCACTGAAGCTTTCTTT.

CDR3 bases: TGCGCCAGCAGCGGAGCCGGGACAGGGACCTTTTATGGCTACACCTTC. It specifies CASSGAGTGTFYGYTF. The gene calls are TRBV5-1 and TRBJ1-2, with 9 bases identical to TRBD1. This CDR3 is 16 amino acids long. Per germline, CDR1 SGHRS and CDR2 YFSETQ. V lost 4 bases and J lost 5; bases outside the gene matches: 12.

This clone came up once. The chain has TRBV4-2 and TRBJ1-1; maybe TRBD1 (6 bases). From germline, CDR1 is LGHNA and CDR2 YNFKEQ. V was trimmed by 4 bases and J by 1 base, leaving 10 bases between them. The CDR3 consists of 14 residues. CDR3 sequence reads: CASSPSTGNTEAFF. The DNA for the CDR3 is TGTGCCAGCAGCCCCTCGACAGGGAACACTGAAGCTTTCTTT.

This chain connects TRBV5-1 to TRBJ2-3; tentative D call: TRBD2 (7 bases). This CDR3 is 16 amino acids long. V gave up 0 bases and J gave up 4 bases, with 15 bases separating them. The V gene's germline CDR1 is SGHRS and CDR2 YFSETQ. Here the CDR3 reads CASSLASGAGADTQYF. Here the CDR3 DNA reads TGCGCCAGCAGCTTGGCTAGCGGCGCAGGGGCAGATACGCAGTATTTT.

The rearrangement links TRBV6-1 to TRBJ2-4, with TRBD1 matching over 10 bases. Germline V lookup: CDR1 MNHNS, CDR2 SASEGT. The CDR3 totals 14 residues. J gave up 6 bases and V 2 bases, and 1 base lay outside the gene matches. CDR3 loop: CASSERDRGNIQYF. CDR3 DNA: TGTGCCAGCAGTGAAAGGGACAGGGGAAACATTCAGTACTTC.

The chain combines TRBV7-2 with TRBJ2-7, with 11 bases aligning to TRBD2. Germline V lookup: CDR1 SGHTA, CDR2 FQGNSA. V lost 6 bases, J lost 2 bases, and 3 bases stayed unmatched. This CDR3 spans 14 amino acids. The CDR3 reads CASSLAGGTYEQYF. CDR3 nucleotides: TGTGCCAGCAGTCTAGCGGGAGGAACCTACGAGCAGTACTTC. The full variable domain, its missing parts supplied by reference TRBV7-2 and TRBJ2-7, is GAGVSQSPSNKVTEKGKDVELRCDPISGHTALYWYRQSLGQGLEFLIYFQGNSAPDKSGLPSDRFSAERTGGSVSTLTIQRTQQEDSAVYLCASSLAGGTYEQYFGPGTRLTVT.